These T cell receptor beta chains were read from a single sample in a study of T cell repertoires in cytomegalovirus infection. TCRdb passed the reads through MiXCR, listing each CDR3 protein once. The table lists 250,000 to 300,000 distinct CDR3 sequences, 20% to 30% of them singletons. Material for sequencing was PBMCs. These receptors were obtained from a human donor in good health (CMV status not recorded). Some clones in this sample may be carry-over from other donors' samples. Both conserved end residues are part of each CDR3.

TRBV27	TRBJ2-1	CASTSRLGVHNEQFF
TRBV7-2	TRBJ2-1	CASSANPGQPNEQFF
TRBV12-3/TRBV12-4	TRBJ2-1	CASSTPGQGANEQFF
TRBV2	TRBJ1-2	CASSELQGTVEGYTF
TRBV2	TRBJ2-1	CASRVSGSSYNEQFF
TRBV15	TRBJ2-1	CATSREGWAEQFF
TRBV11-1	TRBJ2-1	CASSGTSGGFSSYNEQFF
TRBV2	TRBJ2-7	CASNSASYEQYF
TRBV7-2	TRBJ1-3	CASSSFVGGSGNTIYF
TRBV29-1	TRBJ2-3	CSVEDRTTSTDTQYF
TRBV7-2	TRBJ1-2	CASSPEGLEGYTF
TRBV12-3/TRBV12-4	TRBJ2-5	CASSLGSLQETQYF
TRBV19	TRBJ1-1	CASSIGRHTGYTEAFF
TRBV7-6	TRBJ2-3	CASSLGRRDTQYF
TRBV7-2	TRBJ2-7	CASSPHGFYEQYF
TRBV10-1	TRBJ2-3	CASSGQGGDTQYF
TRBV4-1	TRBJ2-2	CASRPVPTGELFF
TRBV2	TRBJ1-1	CASSEAGRANTEAFF
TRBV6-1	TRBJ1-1	CASGHGGTNTEAFF
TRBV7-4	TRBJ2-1	CASSLWAWEQFF
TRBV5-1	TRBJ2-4	CASSITGQGWYF
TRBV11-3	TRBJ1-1	CASSFLGDRAMNTEAFF
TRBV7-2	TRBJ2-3	CASSSDTLRDTQYF
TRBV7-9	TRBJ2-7	CASSLVSGYEQYF
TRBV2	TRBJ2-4	CASIRDPLTGAKNIQYF
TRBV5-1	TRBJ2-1	CASKKGTGLFNEQFF
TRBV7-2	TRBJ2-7	CASSLVASGRLSYEQYF
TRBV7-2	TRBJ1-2	CASSTLDRNYGYTF
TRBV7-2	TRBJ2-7	CASSPGRGQSYEQYF
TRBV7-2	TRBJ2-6	CASSLMVGASGANVLTF
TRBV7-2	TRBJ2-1	CASSLGTYNEQFF
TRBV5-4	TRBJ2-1	CASSARTGTSGGGPEQFF
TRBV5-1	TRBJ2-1	CASTLGPEGNEQFF
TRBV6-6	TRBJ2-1	CASSEIRGYNEQFF
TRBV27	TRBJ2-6	CASSDYRWNRLSGANVLTF
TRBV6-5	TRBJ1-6	CASTRGDSRSPLHF
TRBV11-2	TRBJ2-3	CASSLGPGGTDTQYF
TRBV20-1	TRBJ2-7	CSATLVLSGGKGDEQYF
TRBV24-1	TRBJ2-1	CATSDFRSEQFF
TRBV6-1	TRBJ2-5	CASSPIAETQYF
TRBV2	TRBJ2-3	CASAGTDTQYF
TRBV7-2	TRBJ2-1	CASSSGLAGGEQFF
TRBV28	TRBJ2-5	CASSLSVTGWEETQYF
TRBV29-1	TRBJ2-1	CSVELAGRAPLTYNEQFF
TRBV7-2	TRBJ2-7	CASSTVNDYEQYF
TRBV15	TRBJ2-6	CATSRTGSSGANVLTF
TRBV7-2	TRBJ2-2	CASSPAGGWTGELFF
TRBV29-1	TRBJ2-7	CSVQEAGEQYF
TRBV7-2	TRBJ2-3	CASSSTHRNTDTQYF
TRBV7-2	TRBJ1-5	CASSARRGNQPQHF
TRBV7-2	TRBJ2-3	CASSARTSSTDTQYF
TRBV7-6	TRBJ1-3	CASSYSTLASGNTIYF
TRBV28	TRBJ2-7	CATRASPSYEQYF
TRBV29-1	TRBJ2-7	CSVVTDSYEQYF
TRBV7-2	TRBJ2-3	CASSSTIIAGGGDTQYF